This TCR beta chain originates from a study of breast tumors, draining lymph nodes, adjacent tissues. Study-wide results and caveats: Luminal-like breast cancer showed significantly greater tumor-nontumor repertoire similarity than basal-like breast cancer did.

V was pared by 2 bases and J by 5 bases, with 11 bases of the junction left unmatched. The germline CDR1 and CDR2 sequences are SGHTA and FQGNSA. The CDR3 is 17 amino acids. The table lists this clonotype with many counts. Its antigen is as yet unknown. From the multiplex PCR reads, TCRdb called clonotypes with MiXCR, one entry per CDR3 protein. The sample carries 83,000 or so distinct CDR3 sequences, about 20% recorded once. The lymph nodes were axillary draining lymph nodes from breast cancer patients. The receptor's source is a female donor with breast cancer. Some clones in this sample may be carry-over from other donors' samples. The J gene is TRBJ2-2, the V gene TRBV7-2, with 7 bases fitting TRBD2. Sequencing used axillary lymph node tissue. In nucleotides, the CDR3 is TGTGCCAGCAGCTTAAGGGGCCAGCGGGAAGGTACCGGGGAGCTGTTTTTT. It is translated as CASSLRGQREGTGELFF.